Listed below are T cell receptor beta chains from one sample, sequenced in a study of T cells after yellow fever vaccination. TCRdb itself ran the 5' RACE reads through MiXCR, one entry per CDR3 protein. The sample carries approximately 550,000 distinct CDR3 sequences, around 21% recorded once. The sample in question was PBMCs, obtained 15 days after the yellow fever booster vaccination. The source is a man aged 25 to 40 who received the YFV17D yellow fever vaccine. Each CDR3 is given with its conserved first and last residue. Fields, in order: CDR3 DNA, CDR3 protein, J gene, V gene, D gene, clone size. The D gene is left open where the match is weak. Clone size is shown for a subset of rows, as once, few, many or a class of expanded clone.

CDR3nt: TGTGCCAGCAGCCAAGAAGTGGGGACAGGGACCGGCTACACCTTC; CDR3aa: CASSQEVGTGTGYTF; j_gene: TRBJ1-2; v_gene: TRBV4-2; d_gene: TRBD1; abundance: NA
CDR3nt: TGCAGTGCTAGAAATCCAGGGTTCCAGCGGGATTTCACAGATACGCAGTATTTT; CDR3aa: CSARNPGFQRDFTDTQYF; j_gene: TRBJ2-3; v_gene: TRBV20-1; d_gene: TRBD2; abundance: few
CDR3nt: TGTGCCTGGAGTCTTGGGGCCGGGGAGCTGTTTTTT; CDR3aa: CAWSLGAGELFF; j_gene: TRBJ2-2; v_gene: TRBV30; d_gene: NA; abundance: NA
CDR3nt: TGCGCCAGCAGTCCGTATACAGGGGAGTTAGGCGAGCAGTACTTC; CDR3aa: CASSPYTGELGEQYF; j_gene: TRBJ2-7; v_gene: TRBV5-1; d_gene: TRBD1; abundance: few
CDR3nt: TGTGCCAGCAGTGATTATAACAATCAGCCCCAGCATTTT; CDR3aa: CASSDYNNQPQHF; j_gene: TRBJ1-5; v_gene: TRBV25-1; d_gene: NA; abundance: many
CDR3nt: TGTGCCAGCAGCTTAGCGGGAGTACTAAATGAGCAGTTCTTC; CDR3aa: CASSLAGVLNEQFF; j_gene: TRBJ2-1; v_gene: TRBV7-9; d_gene: NA; abundance: many
CDR3nt: TGTGCCAGCAGTCTCGATCGGATCAATGGTATTCAGCCCCAGCATTTT; CDR3aa: CASSLDRINGIQPQHF; j_gene: TRBJ1-5; v_gene: TRBV2; d_gene: NA; abundance: NA
CDR3nt: TGCAGTGCTAGAGCAGGGCGGCTAGCGGGAGGGCTTTTAGAGACCCAGTACTTC; CDR3aa: CSARAGRLAGGLLETQYF; j_gene: TRBJ2-5; v_gene: TRBV20-1; d_gene: TRBD2; abundance: few
CDR3nt: TGCAGTGCTAGAGGACAACAGGGGACGAAGACCCAGTACTTC; CDR3aa: CSARGQQGTKTQYF; j_gene: TRBJ2-5; v_gene: TRBV20-1; d_gene: TRBD1; abundance: NA
CDR3nt: TGCAGTGCTAGACGGGGGCCAATCACCGGGGAGCTGTTTTTT; CDR3aa: CSARRGPITGELFF; j_gene: TRBJ2-2; v_gene: TRBV20-1; d_gene: NA; abundance: few
CDR3nt: TGTGCCAGCAGTTACAGGTCCCTCCCGAACACCGGGGAGCTGTTTTTT; CDR3aa: CASSYRSLPNTGELFF; j_gene: TRBJ2-2; v_gene: TRBV6-5; d_gene: NA; abundance: NA
CDR3nt: TGTGCCAGTAGTTCGACCCGAGGGGGGGCCAACGTCCTGACTTTC; CDR3aa: CASSSTRGGANVLTF; j_gene: TRBJ2-6; v_gene: TRBV19; d_gene: NA; abundance: NA
CDR3nt: TGTGCCAGCAGCGTAGGTCCACCCGCGAACACCGGGGAGCTGTTTTTT; CDR3aa: CASSVGPPANTGELFF; j_gene: TRBJ2-2; v_gene: TRBV9; d_gene: NA; abundance: NA
CDR3nt: TGCGCCAGCAGCTTGGGAGGGAGGGAGAACACTGAAGCTTTCTTT; CDR3aa: CASSLGGRENTEAFF; j_gene: TRBJ1-1; v_gene: TRBV5-1; d_gene: NA; abundance: few
CDR3nt: TGTGCCAGCAGTGATCTAGCCTTGAAGCGTTTC; CDR3aa: CASSDLALKRF; j_gene: TRBJ2-1; v_gene: TRBV6-2/TRBV6-3; d_gene: NA; abundance: NA
CDR3nt: TGCAGCGTTCTAGGAGACAGACCCAGGAATACGCAGTATTTT; CDR3aa: CSVLGDRPRNTQYF; j_gene: TRBJ2-3; v_gene: TRBV29-1; d_gene: NA; abundance: NA
CDR3nt: TGTGCCAGCAGCTTATACCATGAGCAGTTCTTC; CDR3aa: CASSLYHEQFF; j_gene: TRBJ2-1; v_gene: TRBV5-6; d_gene: NA; abundance: NA
CDR3nt: TGTGCCAGCAGGGAATACAGCCAACTAGCCAAAAACATTCAGTACTTC; CDR3aa: CASREYSQLAKNIQYF; j_gene: TRBJ2-4; v_gene: TRBV6-1; d_gene: NA; abundance: few
CDR3nt: TGTGCCAGCAGCCAAAACACAGGGACTAATGAAAAACTGTTTTTT; CDR3aa: CASSQNTGTNEKLFF; j_gene: TRBJ1-4; v_gene: TRBV6-1; d_gene: NA; abundance: few
CDR3nt: TGTGCCAGCAGCCAAGCCCAGGGCCTGCTTAGCAATCAGCCCCAGCATTTT; CDR3aa: CASSQAQGLLSNQPQHF; j_gene: TRBJ1-5; v_gene: TRBV3-1; d_gene: NA; abundance: NA
CDR3nt: TGTGCCAGCAGCCTAGCATCCGACGAGCAGTACTTC; CDR3aa: CASSLASDEQYF; j_gene: TRBJ2-7; v_gene: TRBV7-9; d_gene: NA; abundance: few
CDR3nt: TGTGCCAGCCTTAGGAATTCACCCCTCCACTTT; CDR3aa: CASLRNSPLHF; j_gene: TRBJ1-6; v_gene: TRBV27; d_gene: NA; abundance: NA
CDR3nt: TGCAGTGCTAGAAGAAGCGGGAAGAGCTCCTACAATGAGCAGTTCTTC; CDR3aa: CSARRSGKSSYNEQFF; j_gene: TRBJ2-1; v_gene: TRBV20-1; d_gene: TRBD2; abundance: few
CDR3nt: TGTGCCAGCAGCCAAGGAGAGATAAGCCAAGAGACCCAGTACTTC; CDR3aa: CASSQGEISQETQYF; j_gene: TRBJ2-5; v_gene: TRBV3-1; d_gene: NA; abundance: few
CDR3nt: TGTGCCAGCAGTACAATAGCGGGAGTCTACAATGAGCAGTTCTTC; CDR3aa: CASSTIAGVYNEQFF; j_gene: TRBJ2-1; v_gene: TRBV5-4; d_gene: TRBD2; abundance: few
CDR3nt: TGCGCCAGCAGTTCTAGCGGGGGTGACCCTACAGATACGCAGTATTTT; CDR3aa: CASSSSGGDPTDTQYF; j_gene: TRBJ2-3; v_gene: TRBV5-1; d_gene: TRBD2; abundance: NA
CDR3nt: TGTGCCAGCAGCTTAGCGCCGGACACCCGCCGCGGCGCTTTCTTT; CDR3aa: CASSLAPDTRRGAFF; j_gene: TRBJ1-1; v_gene: TRBV7-8; d_gene: NA; abundance: NA
CDR3nt: TGTGCCATCAGGTCGACTAGCGGGAGGATTAATGAGCAGTTCTTC; CDR3aa: CAIRSTSGRINEQFF; j_gene: TRBJ2-1; v_gene: TRBV10-3; d_gene: TRBD2; abundance: NA
CDR3nt: TGTGCCAGCGGCGCCAGGACTAGCGGGAGGGTCGGAGAGCAGTTCTTC; CDR3aa: CASGARTSGRVGEQFF; j_gene: TRBJ2-1; v_gene: TRBV28; d_gene: TRBD2; abundance: NA
CDR3nt: TGTGCCAGCGGACAGGGGCAAGAGACCCAGTACTTC; CDR3aa: CASGQGQETQYF; j_gene: TRBJ2-5; v_gene: TRBV7-9; d_gene: TRBD1; abundance: NA
CDR3nt: TGTGCCAGCAGCCACCGGCCTCCCCTTTTCTTC; CDR3aa: CASSHRPPLFF; j_gene: TRBJ2-1; v_gene: TRBV6-2/TRBV6-3; d_gene: NA; abundance: NA
CDR3nt: TGCGCCAGCAGCCCGACTAGGAGGAATGAGCAGTTCTTC; CDR3aa: CASSPTRRNEQFF; j_gene: TRBJ2-1; v_gene: TRBV5-1; d_gene: NA; abundance: NA
CDR3nt: TGCAGTGCTAGGCAACACACAAACAGGGATGTGGCTTTCTTT; CDR3aa: CSARQHTNRDVAFF; j_gene: TRBJ1-1; v_gene: TRBV20-1; d_gene: NA; abundance: many
CDR3nt: TGCAGTACAAGTTCGACTAGCGGGGTGGGGGAGCAGTTCTTC; CDR3aa: CSTSSTSGVGEQFF; j_gene: TRBJ2-1; v_gene: TRBV20-1; d_gene: TRBD2; abundance: few
CDR3nt: TGTGCCAGCAGTTTATCGATGCAGCGGGATTTAACCTACAATGAGCAGTTCTTC; CDR3aa: CASSLSMQRDLTYNEQFF; j_gene: TRBJ2-1; v_gene: TRBV27; d_gene: TRBD2; abundance: few
CDR3nt: TGCAGTGCTAGACCCCCCGACAGGGTGTACGAGCAGTACTTC; CDR3aa: CSARPPDRVYEQYF; j_gene: TRBJ2-7; v_gene: TRBV20-1; d_gene: TRBD1; abundance: few
CDR3nt: TGTGCCAGCAGTTACTCCACTAGCGGGAGGGGCGATGAGCAGTTCTTC; CDR3aa: CASSYSTSGRGDEQFF; j_gene: TRBJ2-1; v_gene: TRBV6-5; d_gene: TRBD2; abundance: NA
CDR3nt: TGTGCCAGCAGCTTGGAGCTACGGAGCACCGGGGAGCTGTTTTTT; CDR3aa: CASSLELRSTGELFF; j_gene: TRBJ2-2; v_gene: TRBV5-6; d_gene: NA; abundance: NA
CDR3nt: TGTGCCAGCAGCCGGGACTCAGGGTCCCACAATGAGCAGTTCTTC; CDR3aa: CASSRDSGSHNEQFF; j_gene: TRBJ2-1; v_gene: TRBV7-2; d_gene: NA; abundance: NA
CDR3nt: TGTGCCAGCAGTTACACAAGCGGGAGTGCCTACAATGAGCAGTTCTTC; CDR3aa: CASSYTSGSAYNEQFF; j_gene: TRBJ2-1; v_gene: TRBV6-5; d_gene: TRBD2; abundance: NA